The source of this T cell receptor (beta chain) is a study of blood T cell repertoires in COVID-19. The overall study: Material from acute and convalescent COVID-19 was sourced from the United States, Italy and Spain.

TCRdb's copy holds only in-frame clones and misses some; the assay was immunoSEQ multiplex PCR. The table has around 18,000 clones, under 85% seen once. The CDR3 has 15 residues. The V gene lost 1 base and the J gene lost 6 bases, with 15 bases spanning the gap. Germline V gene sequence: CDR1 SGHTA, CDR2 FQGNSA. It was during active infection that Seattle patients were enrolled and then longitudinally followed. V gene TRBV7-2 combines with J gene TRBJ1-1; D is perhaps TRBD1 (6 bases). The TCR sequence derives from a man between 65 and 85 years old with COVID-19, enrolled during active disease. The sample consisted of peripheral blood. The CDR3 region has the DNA TGTGCCAGCAGCTTAGAGGCCAGGGGTTTCGCTGAAGCTTTCTTT. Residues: CASSLEARGFAEAFF.